The rows below give T cell receptor beta chains drawn from one sample of a study. TCRdb passed the RT-PCR reads through MiXCR, listing each CDR3 protein once. This repertoire shows hundreds of thousands of distinct CDR3 sequences, 14% found once; its top ten account for 3% to 4.5%. The sequencing input was memory CD4+ T cells from blood. These receptors were taken from a female donor in good health, serving as a healthy control. Both conserved end residues are part of each CDR3. A D gene is named only where the DNA matches it firmly. Size values are once, few and many counts, or a class for expanded clones, and some rows have none.

d_call: TRBD2; clone_size: few; v_call: TRBV11-2; j_call: TRBJ2-3; cdr3_length: 15; cdr3_nt: TGTGCCAGCAGCTTATGGACTAGCGACACAGATACGCAGTATTTT; cdr3_aa: CASSLWTSDTDTQYF
d_call: NA; clone_size: many; v_call: TRBV24-1; j_call: TRBJ2-3; cdr3_length: 15; cdr3_nt: TGTGCCACCAGTGACCCCGCGGTGAACACAGATACGCAGTATTTT; cdr3_aa: CATSDPAVNTDTQYF
d_call: NA; clone_size: many; v_call: TRBV6-5; j_call: TRBJ1-1; cdr3_length: 15; cdr3_nt: TGTGCCAGCAGTTCCAAGAACCCGCATTACACTGAAGCTTTCTTT; cdr3_aa: CASSSKNPHYTEAFF
d_call: NA; clone_size: NA; v_call: TRBV7-2; j_call: TRBJ1-1; cdr3_length: 13; cdr3_nt: TGTGCCAGCAGCGAGACCCCGGGACACGAAGCTTTCTTT; cdr3_aa: CASSETPGHEAFF
d_call: NA; clone_size: many; v_call: TRBV6-5; j_call: TRBJ2-1; cdr3_length: 17; cdr3_nt: TGTGCCAGCAGTTATTCGGTAGCGGCCCGCTCCGGGAATGAGCAGTTCTTC; cdr3_aa: CASSYSVAARSGNEQFF
d_call: NA; clone_size: few; v_call: TRBV4-3; j_call: TRBJ1-4; cdr3_length: 15; cdr3_nt: TGCGCCAGCAGCCAAGGGGCGGCGGACTATGAAAAACTGTTTTTT; cdr3_aa: CASSQGAADYEKLFF
d_call: TRBD2; clone_size: many; v_call: TRBV28; j_call: TRBJ2-3; cdr3_length: 15; cdr3_nt: TGTGCCAGCAGCACACTAGCGGCCTCCACAGATACGCAGTATTTT; cdr3_aa: CASSTLAASTDTQYF
d_call: TRBD2; clone_size: NA; v_call: TRBV11-2; j_call: TRBJ2-1; cdr3_length: 16; cdr3_nt: TGTGCCAGCAGCCCAAGACGGAGCGGGAGCGTCAATGAGCAGTTCTTC; cdr3_aa: CASSPRRSGSVNEQFF
d_call: NA; clone_size: many; v_call: TRBV29-1; j_call: TRBJ2-3; cdr3_length: 13; cdr3_nt: TGCAGCATTGGATTCGGATCGGCAGATACGCAGTATTTT; cdr3_aa: CSIGFGSADTQYF
d_call: NA; clone_size: many; v_call: TRBV4-3; j_call: TRBJ2-3; cdr3_length: 13; cdr3_nt: TGCGCCAGCAGCCAAGGGGTCACAGATACGCAGTATTTT; cdr3_aa: CASSQGVTDTQYF
d_call: NA; clone_size: NA; v_call: TRBV30; j_call: TRBJ2-5; cdr3_length: 12; cdr3_nt: TGTGCCTGGAGTGTAACCGAAGAGACCCAGTACTTC; cdr3_aa: CAWSVTEETQYF
d_call: NA; clone_size: many; v_call: TRBV5-1; j_call: TRBJ2-7; cdr3_length: 13; cdr3_nt: TGCGCCAGCAGCTTGGCACAAACCTACGAGCAGTACTTC; cdr3_aa: CASSLAQTYEQYF
d_call: NA; clone_size: many; v_call: TRBV10-3; j_call: TRBJ2-1; cdr3_length: 14; cdr3_nt: TGTGCCATCAGTGATACGGGAGTCTCCGATGAGCAGTTCTTC; cdr3_aa: CAISDTGVSDEQFF
d_call: NA; clone_size: few; v_call: TRBV6-2/TRBV6-3; j_call: TRBJ1-5; cdr3_length: 14; cdr3_nt: TGTGCCAGCAGTTACCAGAGCCCCAATCAGCCCCAGCATTTT; cdr3_aa: CASSYQSPNQPQHF
d_call: TRBD2; clone_size: few; v_call: TRBV20-1; j_call: TRBJ2-1; cdr3_length: 11; cdr3_nt: TGCAGTGCTAGAGCGGGGGGTGGGCAGTTCTTC; cdr3_aa: CSARAGGGQFF
d_call: NA; clone_size: many; v_call: TRBV29-1; j_call: TRBJ2-7; cdr3_length: 12; cdr3_nt: TGCAGCGTTGGGAACAGAGACTACGAGCAGTACTTC; cdr3_aa: CSVGNRDYEQYF
d_call: NA; clone_size: many; v_call: TRBV28; j_call: TRBJ2-4; cdr3_length: 15; cdr3_nt: TGTGCCAGCCTCCCTGGTGGGGGAGGAGAAAACATTCAGTACTTC; cdr3_aa: CASLPGGGGENIQYF
d_call: NA; clone_size: many; v_call: TRBV4-3; j_call: TRBJ2-1; cdr3_length: 15; cdr3_nt: TGCGCCAGCAGCCTGGGTCAAAACCCTTACAATGAGCAGTTCTTC; cdr3_aa: CASSLGQNPYNEQFF
d_call: NA; clone_size: many; v_call: TRBV4-3; j_call: TRBJ2-2; cdr3_length: 15; cdr3_nt: TGCGCCAGCAGCCCCTCAATGGGTACGACCGGGGAGCTGTTTTTT; cdr3_aa: CASSPSMGTTGELFF
d_call: NA; clone_size: many; v_call: TRBV28; j_call: TRBJ2-5; cdr3_length: 14; cdr3_nt: TGTGCCAGCAGTGCAGGGGCTCCCAGGGAGACCCAGTACTTC; cdr3_aa: CASSAGAPRETQYF
d_call: TRBD2; clone_size: once; v_call: TRBV7-9; j_call: TRBJ2-3; cdr3_length: 13; cdr3_nt: TGTGCCACGAGGGCGGGAGTGTATAATACGCAGTATTTT; cdr3_aa: CATRAGVYNTQYF
d_call: NA; clone_size: NA; v_call: TRBV3-1; j_call: TRBJ1-3; cdr3_length: 13; cdr3_nt: TGTGCCAGCAGCCATGGGGTTGGAAACACCATATATTTT; cdr3_aa: CASSHGVGNTIYF
d_call: NA; clone_size: NA; v_call: TRBV15; j_call: TRBJ1-4; cdr3_length: 17; cdr3_nt: TGTGCCACCAGCAGAGTGATGTCAGGTTCTCCTAATGAAAAACTGTTTTTT; cdr3_aa: CATSRVMSGSPNEKLFF
d_call: NA; clone_size: many; v_call: TRBV18; j_call: TRBJ2-7; cdr3_length: 16; cdr3_nt: TGTGCCAGCTCACCGAATTCCGAGACAGGCCACTACGAGCAGTACTTC; cdr3_aa: CASSPNSETGHYEQYF
d_call: TRBD1; clone_size: once; v_call: TRBV6-1; j_call: TRBJ1-1; cdr3_length: 14; cdr3_nt: TGTGCCAGCAGCCAGGACAGGGAGTTGACTGAAGCTTTCTTT; cdr3_aa: CASSQDRELTEAFF
d_call: NA; clone_size: NA; v_call: TRBV14; j_call: TRBJ2-2; cdr3_length: 18; cdr3_nt: TGTGCCAGCAGCCACGTGTTTGGGGGTTCCGTTTTACAAGGGGAGCTGTTTTTT; cdr3_aa: CASSHVFGGSVLQGELFF